These 18 T cell receptor beta chains came from one sample sequenced in a study of OX40 agonist ivuxolimab in advanced cancers. Libraries were made using the immunoSEQ multiplex PCR assay. TCRdb's version of the immuneACCESS table is confined to in-frame rearrangements and falls short of the full clone set. An unresolved V gene accounts for under half of the shortfall where checked; the remainder is of unknown origin. For this sample there are tens of thousands of clones; 88% appear just once. Clones ranked in the top ten supply 18% of the sample. The specimen comprised CD4+ or CD8+ T cells sorted from blood, sampled in a trial of the OX40 agonist ivuxolimab. Receptors were obtained from an adult with an advanced solid tumor such as melanoma, head and neck, liver or kidney cancer.

V is TRBV9 and J is TRBJ2-7, with 7 bases identical to TRBD1. The germline CDR1 and CDR2 sequences are SGDLS and YYNGEE. With V trimmed by 0 bases and J by 4 bases, 4 bases remained unmatched. The length of the CDR3 is 14 residues. CDR3 amino acids: CASSVGDRLYEQYF. The CDR3 DNA sequence: TGTGCCAGCAGCGTAGGGGACAGACTTTACGAGCAGTACTTC.

The chain carries TRBV10-3 and TRBJ2-2; 8 nucleotides align to TRBD2. Unmatched junction bases numbered 13, after V lost 11 bases and J lost 2 bases. This CDR3 region has 16 residues. Germline CDR1 and CDR2: ENHRY and SYGVKD. The CDR3 loop is CASIASGGPNTGELFF. As DNA, the CDR3 is TGTGCCTCGATAGCGAGCGGGGGCCCTAACACCGGGGAGCTGTTTTTT.

V gene TRBV27 combines with J gene TRBJ1-2, with D unresolved. Germline V CDR1 and CDR2: MNHEY, SMNVEV (reference sequence). V shed 4 bases and J shed 5 bases, with 8 bases lying between them. CDR3 size: 12 residues. CDR3 sequence reads: CASSSGPYGYTF. CDR3 nucleotide sequence: TGTGCCAGCAGTTCCGGGCCTTATGGCTACACCTTC.

The J gene is TRBJ2-7, the V gene TRBV5-1; perhaps TRBD2 as D (7 bases). Trimming removed 1 base from V and 0 bases from J, with 14 bases in between. Per germline, CDR1 SGHRS and CDR2 YFSETQ. The CDR3 sequence is 16 residues long. CDR3 coding DNA: TGCGCCAGCAGCTTGAGGGGGGGCGGACTCTCCTACGAGCAGTACTTC. It translates to CASSLRGGGLSYEQYF.

The V and J genes are TRBV7-6 and TRBJ1-1; maybe TRBD1 (6 bases). Germline loops: CDR1 SGHVS, CDR2 FNYEAQ. V lost 4 bases, J lost 4 bases, and 25 bases lay in between. This CDR3 region has 18 residues. The CDR3 region is CASSYTTGHPVGGTEAFF. In nucleotides, the CDR3 is TGTGCCAGCAGCTACACGACAGGCCACCCAGTTGGGGGCACTGAAGCTTTCTTT.

V usage is TRBV6-1 and J usage is TRBJ2-3, with D perhaps matching TRBD1 (6 bases). The ends were cut back, 1 base at V and 1 base at J, with 18 bases in the middle. Germline CDR1 is MNHNS and CDR2 is SASEGT. The CDR3 contains 18 residues. For the CDR3, the DNA is TGTGCCAGCAGTGAAGATGGTGGACAGAGGGGAGGCACAGATACGCAGTATTTT. It translates to CASSEDGGQRGGTDTQYF.

This rearrangement joins TRBV29-1 to TRBJ2-3, with 12 nucleotides matching TRBD2. The CDR3 is 14 amino acids. The junction had 6 bases not matched to a gene; V was cut back by 7 bases and J by 4 bases. Germline V gene data show CDR1 as SQVTM and CDR2 as ANQGSEA. CDR3 nucleotides: TGCAGCGGCCGACTAGCGGGGGTACCAGATACGCAGTATTTT. It encodes CSGRLAGVPDTQYF.

This clone showed up just once. The chain recombines TRBV7-9 with TRBJ2-7, with D possibly matching TRBD1 (5 bases). Germline values: CDR1 SEHNR, CDR2 FQNEAQ (reference sequence). V shed 1 base and J shed 7 bases, with 14 bases lying between them. The CDR3 totals 14 residues. CDR3 sequence: CASSLEVTPGEQYV. The DNA of the CDR3 is TGTGCCAGCAGCTTAGAGGTCACCCCAGGGGAGCAGTACGTC.

This chain connects TRBV28 to TRBJ1-5, with D unresolved. This CDR3 contains 13 residues. V was trimmed by 8 bases and J by 7 bases, leaving 15 bases between them. Germline V gene sequence: CDR1 MDHEN, CDR2 SYDVKM. CDR3 amino acids: CASELGFGQPQHF. Here the CDR3 DNA reads TGTGCCAGCGAGTTGGGGTTCGGCCAGCCCCAGCATTTT.

The chain recombines TRBV6-5 with TRBJ2-5; 9 bases align to TRBD1. The trim removed 10 bases at V and 6 bases at J, leaving 15 bases unmatched. The CDR3 length is 15 residues. Germline V CDR1 and CDR2: MNHEY, SVGAGI. In nucleotides, the CDR3 is TGTGCCACCCATAATCCCGGGACAGGGACGCAGACCCAGTACTTC. This gives the protein CATHNPGTGTQTQYF.

Here the CDR3 DNA reads TGCGCCAGCAGCCAAGATCGGGGTACCACCGGGGAGCTGTTTTTT. Encoded protein: CASSQDRGTTGELFF. The rearrangement links TRBV4-1 to TRBJ2-2; perhaps TRBD2 as D (5 bases). The CDR3 is 15 residues long. Germline CDR1 MGHRA, CDR2 YSYEKL. V shed 0 bases and J shed 4 bases, with 9 bases lying between them.

The chain uses TRBV5-4 and TRBJ2-3; D gene ambiguous. Trimming cost V 2 bases and J 2 bases, with 3 bases left between them. The CDR3 loop spans 12 amino acids. The germline gives CDR1 SGHNT, CDR2 YYREEE (reference sequence). The CDR3 DNA follows: TGTGCCAGCAGCTTCAACACAGATACGCAGTATTTT. Protein: CASSFNTDTQYF.

CDR3 in amino acids: CASSQELVTSSYNEQFF. DNA of the CDR3: TGCGCCAGCAGCCAAGAACTCGTGACCAGCTCCTACAATGAGCAGTTCTTC. The rearrangement links TRBV4-3 to TRBJ2-1; D unresolved. V was trimmed by 0 bases and J by 0 bases, leaving 12 bases between them. Germline loops: CDR1 LGHNA, CDR2 YSLEER. The CDR3 loop spans 17 amino acids.

The chain's CDR3 is CASSFGTSGGAYNEQFF. The DNA for the CDR3 is TGTGCCAGCAGCTTCGGGACTAGCGGGGGGGCCTACAATGAGCAGTTCTTC. This chain uses TRBV7-9 with TRBJ2-1; the match to TRBD2 covers 16 bases. Unmatched junction bases numbered 1, after V lost 3 bases and J lost 2 bases. The germline CDR1 and CDR2 sequences are SEHNR and FQNEAQ (reference sequence). The CDR3 has 17 amino acids. Supplemented by reference TRBV7-9 and TRBJ2-1, the full variable domain reads DTGVSQNPRHKITKRGQNVTFRCDPISEHNRLYWYRQTLGQGPEFLTYFQNEAQLEKSRLLSDRFSAERPKGSFSTLEIQRTEQGDSAMYLCASSFGTSGGAYNEQFFGPGTRLTVL.

This chain uses TRBV19 with TRBJ1-5; TRBD1 aligns across 7 bases. Per the germline V gene, CDR1 is LNHDA and CDR2 is SQIVND (reference sequence). This CDR3 region has 16 residues. V gave up 5 bases and J gave up 6 bases; unmatched junction bases: 13. In DNA, the CDR3 is TGTGCCAGTAGTCCCCCACAGGGGCGAGGGGGTCAGCCCCAGCATTTT. Protein sequence: CASSPPQGRGGQPQHF.

The chain recombines TRBV11-2 with TRBJ2-5; the match to TRBD2 covers 8 bases. The CDR3 has 15 amino acids. V gave up 2 bases and J gave up 1 base; unmatched junction bases: 3. From germline, CDR1 is SGHAT and CDR2 FQNNGV. In DNA, the CDR3 is TGTGCCAGCAGCTTACCCACTAGCGGCCAAGAGACCCAGTACTTC. It specifies CASSLPTSGQETQYF.

V usage is TRBV27 and J usage is TRBJ2-3; D unresolved. This CDR3 has 10 amino acids. Germline V lookup: CDR1 MNHEY, CDR2 SMNVEV (reference sequence). V lost 7 bases to trimming and J lost 5 bases, with 4 bases between them. The CDR3: CASIGDTQYF. The CDR3 DNA is TGTGCCAGCATCGGAGATACGCAGTATTTT.

The chain is built from TRBV6-8 and TRBJ1-2, with D unresolved. The V gene's germline CDR1 is MNHGY and CDR2 SAAAGT. V lost 3 bases and J 8 bases, leaving 7 bases between the germline ends. There are 11 residues in the CDR3. CDR3 residues: CASSYGGGYTF. CDR3 sequence (DNA): TGTGCCAGCAGTTATGGTGGGGGCTACACCTTC.